This T cell receptor beta chain derives from a study of Tregs in tolerant kidney transplant recipients. For the study at large: Sorting of CD4+CD25+CD127- cells followed roughly three-day belatacept mixed lymphocyte reactions, sometimes with roughly five-day graft donor restimulation. Recipient cells were told from donor cells by antibody staining. Study-level points and caveats: The most relevant donor-specific Treg TCRbeta repertoire apparently came from expansion with activated donor B cells. This study did not directly address biological reproducibility.

For this clone: Its antigen remains unidentified.

Germline V gene lookup returns CDR1 LNHNV and CDR2 YYDKDF (reference sequence). The germline V and J ends were trimmed by 2 bases and 5 bases, with 9 bases remaining between them. CDR3 length: 14 amino acids. Clones were sequenced by immunoSEQ multiplex PCR, and TCRdb holds only the in-frame ones, with some missing. The table has approximately 30,000 clones, 70% to 85% seen once. Sequenced input: Tregs from blood cultured with allogeneic cells. The sequence was collected from a human donor in good health. J is TRBJ1-4 and V is TRBV15; D is possibly TRBD1 (6 bases). CDR3 protein: CATSRQGWNEKLFF. Written as DNA, the CDR3 is TGTGCCACCAGCAGACAGGGGTGGAATGAAAAACTGTTTTTT.